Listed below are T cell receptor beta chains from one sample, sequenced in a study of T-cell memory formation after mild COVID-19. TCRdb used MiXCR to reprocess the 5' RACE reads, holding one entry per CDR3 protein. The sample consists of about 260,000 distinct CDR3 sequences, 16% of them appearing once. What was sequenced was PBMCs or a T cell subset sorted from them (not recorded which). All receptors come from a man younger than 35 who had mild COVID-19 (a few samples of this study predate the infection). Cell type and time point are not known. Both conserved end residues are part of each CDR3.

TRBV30,CAWSDLGTPEVYGYTF
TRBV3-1,CASSQRDSGSPHTDTQYF
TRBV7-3,CASSPEGRGPEYYTQYF
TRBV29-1,CSVESSYNEQFF
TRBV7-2,CASSLGDRGDEKLFF
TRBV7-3,CASSRTSGGASEQFF
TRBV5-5,CASSAWTGHNEQFF
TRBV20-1,CSAAQGSSGANVLTF
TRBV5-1,CASSARQGRSGYTF
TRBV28,CASRITGTGGRGYTF
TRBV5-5,CASSLAANLPENSPLHF
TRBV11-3,CASSFLGQGGTGELFF
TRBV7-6,CASSITGGPNQPQHF
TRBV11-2,CASSSDRATEAFF
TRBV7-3,CASSSTETGHEQFF
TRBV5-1,CASSLVSGIAGNTIYF
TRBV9,CASSVVPSGNYEQYF
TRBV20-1,CSAPTAGLAGGYTGELFF
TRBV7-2,CASSLGMGVNTEAFF
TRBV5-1,CASSLGTGSNGYTF
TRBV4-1,CASSQDSGPSYIQYF
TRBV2,CASKEVSGGMNEQFF
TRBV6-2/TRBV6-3,CASRQGTSGTRHYEQYF
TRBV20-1,CSGSGGAGDTQYF
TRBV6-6,CASSHGTALEQYF
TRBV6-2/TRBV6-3,CASSDPGGANEQFF
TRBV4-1,CASSQDRSSSYNEQFF
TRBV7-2,CASSSIPGTVYYNEQFF
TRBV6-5,CASSYWGGADEQFF
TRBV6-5,CASSPGQGIFYSNSPLHF
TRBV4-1,CASSQPRTANNEQFF
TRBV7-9,CASRGGSGHYGYTF
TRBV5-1,CDSSATGTGRRSPLHF
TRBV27,CASRPAGGQETQYF
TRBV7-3,CASSADRDLYF
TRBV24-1,CATSDFGQGAGAFF
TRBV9,CASSVIGNQPQHF
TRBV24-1,CATSDSTRAYNEQFF
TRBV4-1,CASSHLGQGKNQPQHF
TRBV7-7,CASSLAWGDTQYF
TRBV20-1,CSATGVPDEKLFF
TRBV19,CASRRQGADIQYF
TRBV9,CASSRTGDGELFF
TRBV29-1,CSGGEGAPDLYEQYF
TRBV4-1,CASSQPRGLRNTEAFF
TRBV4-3,CASSQDRAGHGEKLFF
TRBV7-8,CASSYSGGGTDTQYF
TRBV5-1,CASSLSTSGFQETQYF
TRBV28,CASLPTGQNQETQYF
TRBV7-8,CASSGRVLAGGPDGEQYF
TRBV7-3,CASSPGQGAYTQYF